This is a list of T cell receptor beta chains from one sample in a study of blood T cells in healthy people across ages. TCRdb recomputed calls from the 5' RACE reads with MiXCR, one row per CDR3 protein. The sample consists of 1.5 million to 2 million distinct CDR3 sequences, 28% of them appearing once. Sequencing input: blood. These TCRs come from a woman aged 25 to 39 in good health. The CDR3 runs from the conserved cysteine through the conserved F or W. The D gene is left open where the match is weak. Clone size is shown for a subset of rows, as once, few, many or a class of expanded clone.

>few|-|TRBJ2-5|TRBV9
TGTGCCAGCAGCGACAACAGGGTAGGAGAGACCCAGTACTTC
CASSDNRVGETQYF
>-|-|TRBJ1-4|TRBV7-3
TGTGCCAGCAGCCCTACTGGGGGCCGGGGGGAAAAACTGTTTTTT
CASSPTGGRGEKLFF
>-|-|TRBJ1-1|TRBV18
TGTGCCAGCTCACCGCTGGTTAACGACGGCTTAAGTAACACTGAAGCTTTCTTT
CASSPLVNDGLSNTEAFF
>few|-|TRBJ2-1|TRBV3-1
TGTGCCAGCAGCCACGGGGGGCCACTCTCCGATGAGCAGTTCTTC
CASSHGGPLSDEQFF
>-|-|TRBJ2-2|TRBV4-1
TGCGCCAGCAGCCTAAAGGGAATACCGAACACCGGGGAGCTGTTTTTT
CASSLKGIPNTGELFF
>-|TRBD2|TRBJ2-1|TRBV4-3
TGCGCCAGCAGCCAACGAACGTCTAGCGGGAGTGGGATTTACAATGAGCAGTTCTTC
CASSQRTSSGSGIYNEQFF
>few|-|TRBJ2-6|TRBV7-2
TGTGCCAGCAGCTTGGGGCCAGGCGGCGCTGGGGCCAACGTCCTGACTTTC
CASSLGPGGAGANVLTF
>-|-|TRBJ2-5|TRBV29-1
TGCAGCGTTGATGGGGGTTCTCCGGAGACCCAGTACTTC
CSVDGGSPETQYF
>-|-|TRBJ2-5|TRBV28
TGTGCCAGCAGTACCCTCCTATTACCGACGGAGACCCAGTACTTC
CASSTLLLPTETQYF
>few|-|TRBJ2-1|TRBV12-3/TRBV12-4
TGTGCCAGCAGTTTTGGGGCCCCTTCGGACAATGAGCAGTTCTTC
CASSFGAPSDNEQFF
>-|-|TRBJ2-3|TRBV7-2
TGTGCCAGCAGCTCCGGGGCGAACACAGATACGCAGTATTTT
CASSSGANTDTQYF
>once|TRBD1|TRBJ1-2|TRBV4-1
TGCGCCAGCAGCCAAGAGCAGGGGGCGCGTGCGGGCTACACCTTC
CASSQEQGARAGYTF
>-|TRBD2|TRBJ2-3|TRBV5-1
TGCACCAGCAGCTTCCCCCGCGGGAGGGCAAAGGCAACAGATACGCAGTATTTT
CTSSFPRGRAKATDTQYF
>few|TRBD2|TRBJ2-1|TRBV7-7
TGTGCCAGCAGCCCCGCCGGGACTAGCGGTGAGCAGTTCTTC
CASSPAGTSGEQFF
>few|TRBD2|TRBJ2-7|TRBV5-1
TGCGCCAGCAGCCCCTCGGGGGGGCGTTGGGAGCAGTACTTC
CASSPSGGRWEQYF
>once|-|TRBJ2-1|TRBV2
TGTGCCAGCAGTGACGCAGCCCTGACTCATGAGCAGTTCTTC
CASSDAALTHEQFF
>few|-|TRBJ2-7|TRBV9
TGTGCCAGCAGCATAGGACAAACCTCCTACGAGCAGTACTTC
CASSIGQTSYEQYF
>many|-|TRBJ2-1|TRBV6-5
TGTGCCAGCAGTTACTCCATCTACAATGAGCAGTTCTTC
CASSYSIYNEQFF
>many|TRBD2|TRBJ2-5|TRBV20-1
TGCAGCCCGGCGGGGGGGCGGGAGGAGACCCAGTACTTC
CSPAGGREETQYF
>-|-|TRBJ2-1|TRBV6-1
TGTGCCAGCAACGGGCCCCCGGGGCAGTTCTTC
CASNGPPGQFF
>many|-|TRBJ2-1|TRBV5-1
TGCGCCAGCAGCTTGAATACGGCTACTCGGGATGAGCAGTTCTTC
CASSLNTATRDEQFF
>few|-|TRBJ2-7|TRBV6-5
TGTGCCAGCAGTAATGGGGGGGCTTCCTACGAGCAGTACTTC
CASSNGGASYEQYF
>-|-|TRBJ2-1|TRBV5-1
TGCGCCAGCAGCTTGGGACTTATCGCCGGTATGCTGGATGAGCAGTTCTTC
CASSLGLIAGMLDEQFF
>many|-|TRBJ2-4|TRBV10-3
TGTGCCATCAGTGGCCTAGCCAAAAACATTCAGTACTTC
CAISGLAKNIQYF
>-|TRBD1|TRBJ1-2|TRBV6-2/TRBV6-3
TGTGCCAGCAGAGCCAGGGGGGACTATGGCTACACCTTC
CASRARGDYGYTF
>few|TRBD2|TRBJ2-7|TRBV29-1
TGCAGCGTTGAAGATATAGCGGGAGCGTCCTACAATGAGCAGTACTTC
CSVEDIAGASYNEQYF
>-|-|TRBJ1-1|TRBV11-2
TGTGCCAGCAGCTACCGAGGGACATCGAACACTGAAGCTTTCTTT
CASSYRGTSNTEAFF
>many|TRBD1|TRBJ2-7|TRBV4-3
TGCGCCAGCAGCCAGACCGGGACAGGGAATCACGAGCAGTACTTC
CASSQTGTGNHEQYF
>many|-|TRBJ2-7|TRBV7-2
TGTGCCAGCAGCTCCGGACCGACCGCTTCGTACTTC
CASSSGPTASYF
>many|TRBD2|TRBJ2-7|TRBV29-1
TGCAGCGTTGCTGGTAGCGGGAGATACGAGCAGTACTTC
CSVAGSGRYEQYF
>-|-|TRBJ1-1|TRBV3-1
TGTGCCAGCAGCCAAGATAACCAAAACACTGAAGCTTTCTTT
CASSQDNQNTEAFF
>-|TRBD1|TRBJ1-1|TRBV20-1
TGCAGTGCGCGGGGACAGGGGATGTCTGAAGCTTTCTTT
CSARGQGMSEAFF
>-|-|TRBJ2-1|TRBV12-3/TRBV12-4
TGTGCCAGCAGTTTAGCGCTGTGGGGTCAAGAGACCCAGTTCTTC
CASSLALWGQETQFF
>-|TRBD2|TRBJ2-1|TRBV15
TGTGCCACCAGCAGAGAAAGACTAGCGGGAGGTAATGAGCAGTTCTTC
CATSRERLAGGNEQFF
>-|-|TRBJ1-1|TRBV2
TGTGCCAGCAGTGAATTTTATCCGACCAGTTTCGAGGAAGCTTTCTTT
CASSEFYPTSFEEAFF
>few|TRBD2|TRBJ2-3|TRBV28
TGTGCCAGCAGTTTACTGGGACTAGCGGATCGAGATACGCAGTATTTT
CASSLLGLADRDTQYF
>few|-|TRBJ1-4|TRBV20-1
TGCAGTGCTAGAGATGGGCAGATTGGGAACCACGAAAAACTGTTTTTT
CSARDGQIGNHEKLFF
>few|-|TRBJ2-3|TRBV30
TGTGCCTGGAGTGTTCGGATCCCAGATACGCAGTATTTT
CAWSVRIPDTQYF
>-|-|TRBJ1-1|TRBV5-1
TGCGCCAGCAGCCCCCAGAACCTAGGGACTGAAGCTTTCTTT
CASSPQNLGTEAFF
>-|TRBD1|TRBJ2-7|TRBV30
TGTGCCTGGGACCGGGACAGGGGCACAAACGAGCAGTACTTC
CAWDRDRGTNEQYF
>many|-|TRBJ1-2|TRBV12-3/TRBV12-4
TGTGCCAGCAGCTTGCGGCAGGGGATCTATGGCTACACCTTC
CASSLRQGIYGYTF
>-|-|TRBJ2-1|TRBV3-1
TGTGCCAGCAGCCAAGACTTGAGGCAGGGGAACTACGAGCAGTTCTTC
CASSQDLRQGNYEQFF
>many|TRBD2|TRBJ2-7|TRBV6-2/TRBV6-3
TGTGCCGTACTAGCGGCGTCCTACGAGCAGTACTTC
CAVLAASYEQYF
>many|-|TRBJ2-3|TRBV5-6
TGTGCCAGCAGCTTGAGTTCGGCAGATACGCAGTATTTT
CASSLSSADTQYF
>many|TRBD2|TRBJ2-1|TRBV29-1
TGCAGCGTGGGGACTAGTAGGAATGAGCAGTTCTTC
CSVGTSRNEQFF
>-|-|TRBJ1-1|TRBV7-2
TGTGCCAGCAGCTTAAACCTTCCTGAAGCTTTCTTT
CASSLNLPEAFF
>few|-|TRBJ2-3|TRBV28
TGTGCCAGCAGTCCTCCCACCTACACAGATACGCAGTATTTT
CASSPPTYTDTQYF
>many|TRBD2|TRBJ2-5|TRBV29-1
TGCAGCGTAGAAGGGACTAGCGGGTACCAAGAGACCCAGTACTTC
CSVEGTSGYQETQYF
>many|-|TRBJ2-7|TRBV28
TGTGCCAGCAGCTCGACGACGGGTCTCGAGCAGTACTTC
CASSSTTGLEQYF
>-|-|TRBJ1-2|TRBV7-2
TGTGCCAGCAGCTTTACAGGGTTGAAGGATGGCTACACCTTC
CASSFTGLKDGYTF
>-|TRBD2|TRBJ2-1|TRBV3-1
TGTGCCAGCAGCCAAGATGCAGCGGGGGGCCGCAATGAGCAGTTCTTC
CASSQDAAGGRNEQFF
>few|TRBD2|TRBJ2-2|TRBV20-1
TGCAGTGCCACAAGGAGCGGGGCGAACACCGGGGAGCTGTTTTTT
CSATRSGANTGELFF
>many|-|TRBJ2-7|TRBV12-3/TRBV12-4
TGTGCCAGCAGCTTAGGCAGGTACGAGCAGTACTTC
CASSLGRYEQYF
>once|-|TRBJ2-2|TRBV5-1
TGCGCCAGCAGCCTTGGGCCTAACGGGGAGCTGTTTTTT
CASSLGPNGELFF